Listed here are 25 T cell receptor beta chains from one sample, sequenced in a study of glioma-infiltrating T cells. Using RNA template, CDR3s of TCR alpha and beta were amplified with iRepertoire arm-PCR. One entry per CDR3 protein results from TCRdb running MiXCR on the multiplex PCR reads. The data contain approximately 120,000 distinct CDR3 sequences, approximately 23% of them singletons. Sequencing used glioma tissue, nonneoplastic brain tissue, or PBMCs (not recorded which). These receptors all come from a human donor with low-grade glioma or glioblastoma, undergoing nonglioma brain surgery, or in good health (not recorded which).

The genes are TRBV12-3 or TRBV12-4 and TRBJ1-1; D is possibly TRBD1 (5 bases). The CDR3 contains 13 residues. The germline V and J ends were trimmed by 2 bases and 5 bases, with 9 bases remaining between them. CDR3 sequence (DNA): TGTGCCAGCAGTTTAAGGGGAGGTACTGAAGCTTTCTTT. It translates to CASSLRGGTEAFF.

This clonotype was recorded many times. V gene TRBV29-1 combines with J gene TRBJ2-5; D gene unclear. V was cut by 3 bases and J by 5 bases, with 13 bases left in between. The germline V gene has CDR1 SQVTM and CDR2 ANQGSEA. The CDR3 has 13 amino acids. The CDR3 bases are TGCAGCGTTGATCCAGTCGGTGGCGAGACCCAGTACTTC. Its translation is CSVDPVGGETQYF.

This clonotype was seen many times. The chain combines TRBV15 with TRBJ2-1; a possible D gene is TRBD1 (5 bases). The CDR3 covers 18 residues. CDR1 LNHNV and CDR2 YYDKDF come from the germline V gene (reference sequence). V was clipped by 0 bases and J by 2 bases, with 17 bases between them. The CDR3 loop is CATSRDREGARPYNEQFF. The CDR3 nucleotides read TGTGCCACCAGCAGAGATAGGGAAGGGGCGCGTCCCTACAATGAGCAGTTCTTC.

This clonotype was detected only once. One base away lies a much larger clone, so this may be a sequencing read error. The V gene is TRBV14, the J gene TRBJ2-2, with 10 bases identical to TRBD2. The CDR3 sequence is 16 residues long. Germline V gives CDR1 SGHDN, CDR2 FVKESK. With V trimmed by 3 bases and J by 1 base, 2 bases remained unmatched. The CDR3: CASSQIAGGNTGELFF. In nucleotides, the CDR3 is TGTGCCAGCAGCCAGATAGCGGGAGGGAACACCGGGGAGCTGTTTTTT.

The sample holds many counts of this clonotype. CDR3 DNA sequence: TGTGCCAGTAGTCTAGCGACCAGCTCCTACAATGAGCAGTTCTTC. Translation: CASSLATSSYNEQFF. The chain combines TRBV19 with TRBJ2-1; tentatively, D is TRBD2 (6 bases). The CDR3 is 15 amino acids. Germline values: CDR1 LNHDA, CDR2 SQIVND (reference sequence). Trimming pared 5 bases from V and 0 bases from J, leaving 11 bases between. Complete variable domain (other parts from reference TRBV19 and TRBJ2-1): DGGITQSPKYLFRKEGQNVTLSCEQNLNHDAMYWYRQDPGQGLRLIYYSQIVNDFQKGDIAEGYSVSREKKESFPLTVTSAQKNPTAFYLCASSLATSSYNEQFFGPGTRLTVL.

The CDR3, as DNA: TGTGCCTCGTCAAGGGGTGGGGATCAGCCCCAGCATTTT. Its translation: CASSRGGDQPQHF. The gene calls are TRBV30 and TRBJ1-5; a possible D gene is TRBD1 (5 bases). CDR1 GTSNPN and CDR2 SVGIG come from the germline V gene (reference sequence). Trimming took off 7 bases at V and 5 bases at J, with 15 bases between the two ends. CDR3 length equals 13 residues.

This chain connects TRBV20-1 to TRBJ2-1; 8 bases are a match to TRBD2. With 0 bases clipped from V and 7 bases from J, the junction kept 8 bases outside the gene matches. Germline CDR1 and CDR2: DFQATT and SNEGSKA (reference sequence). CDR3 length equals 15 residues. The CDR3 nucleotides are TGCAGTGCTAGAGACCTGGGACTAGGGGGGAATGAGCAGTTCTTC. Protein: CSARDLGLGGNEQFF.

This clonotype was seen repeatedly, ten times or more. V usage is TRBV6-2 or TRBV6-3 and J usage is TRBJ2-5, with D uncertain. Germline lookup yields CDR1 MNHEY and CDR2 SVGEGT. Trimming removed 2 bases at V and 9 bases at J, with 13 bases between. The CDR3 has 13 residues. CDR3 region: CASSYGGTTSQYF. The CDR3 bases are TGTGCCAGCAGTTACGGTGGTACGACGTCCCAGTACTTC.

This clonotype has only a few counts. The genes are TRBV7-2 and TRBJ2-2, with 8 bases fitting TRBD2. The CDR3 spans 15 residues. Trimming took 4 bases from V and 9 from J; bases not matched to a gene: 10. Germline CDR1 reads SGHTA; CDR2 reads FQGNSA. In nucleotides, the CDR3 is TGTGCCAGCAGCTCCGGACTAGCTCGGCCCCGGGAGCTGTTTTTT. Residues: CASSSGLARPRELFF.

This clonotype was recorded many times. The V and J genes are TRBV19 and TRBJ2-5; 8 bases map to TRBD1. V lost 6 bases and J lost 5; bases outside the gene matches: 8. The CDR3 length is 14 residues. The germline V gene has CDR1 LNHDA and CDR2 SQIVND (reference sequence). The CDR3 sequence: CASRKDRVDETQYF. Written as DNA, the CDR3 is TGTGCCAGTAGAAAGGACAGGGTGGATGAGACCCAGTACTTC.

This clonotype was observed at least ten times. The chain combines TRBV6-1 with TRBJ2-7; D possibly corresponds to TRBD1 (5 bases). CDR1 and CDR2 from the germline V gene are MNHNS and SASEGT. This CDR3 contains 12 residues. V lost 4 bases, J lost 3 bases, and 7 bases lay in between. The DNA for the CDR3 is TGTGCCAGCAGTGGGGGCGTCTACGAGCAGTACTTC. Amino acid sequence: CASSGGVYEQYF.

The genes are TRBV19 and TRBJ1-2; 9 positions agree with TRBD1. This CDR3 is built from 14 residues. Germline CDR1 is LNHDA and CDR2 is SQIVND (reference sequence). V lost 8 bases to trimming and J lost 5 bases; unmatched junction nucleotides: 9. In nucleotides, the CDR3 is TGTGCCAGTGGGAGCCGACAGGGGGGTTATGGCTACACCTTC. It yields the protein CASGSRQGGYGYTF.

At least ten counts were recorded for this clonotype. CDR3 residues: CSAGRRSGTKVTGELFF. As DNA, the CDR3 is TGCAGTGCAGGTCGGCGGAGCGGGACAAAGGTCACCGGGGAGCTGTTTTTT. The chain uses TRBV20-1 and TRBJ2-2; possibly TRBD2 for D (7 bases). V lost 6 bases and J lost 4, with 24 bases in between. The CDR3 runs to 17 residues. Germline V gene lookup returns CDR1 DFQATT and CDR2 SNEGSKA (reference sequence).

Concerning this clonotype itself: This clone may be a read error of a much larger clone one base away. This chain joins TRBV19 and TRBJ2-3, with TRBD1 matching 9 bases. The CDR3 is 13 amino acids. The J segment lost 1 base and the V segment lost 10 bases, leaving 3 bases of the junction unmatched. Germline V gene lookup returns CDR1 LNHDA and CDR2 SQIVND (reference sequence). CDR3 DNA sequence: TGTGCCACCGGACAGGGGCGCACAGATACGCAGTATTTT. Protein sequence: CATGQGRTDTQYF.

Worth noting for this clonotype: This could be a read error, since a much larger clone is one nucleotide away. The chain uses TRBV12-3 or TRBV12-4 and TRBJ2-5; 10 nucleotides line up with TRBD2. The CDR3 extends over 14 amino acids. CDR3 sequence (DNA): TGTGCCAGCAGTACTAGCGGGATCCAAGAGACCAAGTACTTC. Translating it yields CASSTSGIQETKYF.

This clonotype was observed many times. The genes are TRBV7-2 and TRBJ2-3; D is undetermined. Trimming left V 2 bases short and J 4 bases short, with 4 bases between. The CDR3 is made up of 12 amino acids. Per the germline V gene, CDR1 is SGHTA and CDR2 is FQGNSA. As DNA, the CDR3 is TGTGCCAGCAGCTTAAATCCAGATACGCAGTATTTT. Translation: CASSLNPDTQYF.

As regards this clonotype: The junction shows a germline mismatch at one end, possibly a read error. This rearrangement joins TRBV6-6 to TRBJ1-4; TRBD1 might be the D (5 bases). This CDR3 spans 20 amino acids. The V gene's germline CDR1 is MNHNY and CDR2 SVGAGI (reference sequence). CDR3 nucleotides: TGTGCCAGCAGATCACTCCCACAGGCGTCGAGGATTGCAACTAATGAAAAACTGCTTTTT. Its translation is CASRSLPQASRIATNEKLLF.

This clonotype was seen many times. V usage is TRBV20-1 and J usage is TRBJ2-7, with a possible D match to TRBD2 (6 bases). This CDR3 is 15 amino acids long. Trimming cost V 1 base and J 3 bases, with 16 bases left between them. CDR1 is DFQATT and CDR2 is SNEGSKA in the germline V gene (reference sequence). In nucleotides, the CDR3 is TGCAGTGCTAGAGTAGCGGCCCACCGAAACTACGAGCAGTACTTC. Translating it yields CSARVAAHRNYEQYF.

This rearrangement joins TRBV5-8 to TRBJ2-7; D unresolved. Germline CDR1 is SGHTS and CDR2 is YDEGEE. V lost 5 bases, J lost 2 bases, and 11 bases lay in between. The CDR3 has 13 amino acids. The CDR3 region is CASRMDPAYEQYF. The CDR3 coding sequence is TGTGCCAGCAGAATGGACCCAGCCTACGAGCAGTACTTC.

On this clonotype itself: This may be a read error, as it is one base from a much larger clone. V usage is TRBV6-1 and J usage is TRBJ1-6; D not resolved. From germline, CDR1 is MNHNS and CDR2 SASEGT. The CDR3 consists of 13 residues. CDR3 in amino acids: CVANSQVNSPLHF. The CDR3 coding sequence is TGTGTCGCTAATTCCCAGGTGAATTCACCCCTCCACTTT.

As concerns this clonotype: A read error is possible here, since a much larger clone lies one base away. The J gene is TRBJ2-7, the V gene TRBV20-1, with 7 positions matching TRBD2. Germline trimming cut 0 bases from V and 4 bases from J; bases unmatched to any gene: 9. Germline lookup yields CDR1 DFQATT and CDR2 SNEGSKA (reference sequence). CDR3 size: 15 residues. CDR3 sequence (DNA): TGCAGTGCTAGAGACACTAGCGTGAACATTTACGAGCAGTACTTC. Translating gives CSARDTSVNIYEQYF.

This clonotype was seen many times. V and J are TRBV28 and TRBJ1-5; 8 nucleotides agree with TRBD1. CDR1 is MDHEN and CDR2 is SYDVKM in the germline V gene. CDR3 size: 15 residues. V shed 6 bases, J shed 4 bases, and the junction held 8 bases outside the gene matches. CDR3 sequence (DNA): TGTGCCAGCAGGGTAACAGGGGGGAGGAATCAGCCCCAGCATTTT. This gives the protein CASRVTGGRNQPQHF. The entire variable domain, with the rest obtained from reference TRBV28 and TRBJ1-5, is as follows: DVKVTQSSRYLVKRTGEKVFLECVQDMDHENMFWYRQDPGLGLRLIYFSYDVKMKEKGDIPEGYSVSREKKERFSLILESASTNQTSMYLCASRVTGGRNQPQHFGDGTRLSIL.

This clonotype occurred once. The chain recombines TRBV6-1 with TRBJ2-2, with 8 bases lining up with TRBD1. Losses at the gene ends were 1 base for V and 12 bases for J; bases not matched to a gene: 10. CDR1 MNHNS and CDR2 SASEGT come from the germline V gene. CDR3 length equals 15 residues. CDR3: CASSEGTGNTGKLFF. CDR3 bases: TGTGCCAGCAGTGAAGGGACAGGGAACACTGGGAAGCTGTTTTTT.

The table lists this clonotype with many counts. This chain uses TRBV19 with TRBJ1-1; weak D call: TRBD1 (6 bases). Looked up from germline, CDR1 is LNHDA and CDR2 is SQIVND (reference sequence). This CDR3 has 14 amino acids. The V and J ends lost 2 bases and 2 bases respectively, with 9 bases between them. The CDR3 DNA follows: TGTGCCAGTAGTATACCGGACAGAAACACTGAAGCTTTCTTT. Its protein product is CASSIPDRNTEAFF. The complete variable domain, with remaining parts taken from reference TRBV19 and TRBJ1-1, reads DGGITQSPKYLFRKEGQNVTLSCEQNLNHDAMYWYRQDPGQGLRLIYYSQIVNDFQKGDIAEGYSVSREKKESFPLTVTSAQKNPTAFYLCASSIPDRNTEAFFGQGTRLTVV.

Regarding this clonotype: A read error may be the cause here, since a much bigger clone is one base away. The CDR3 reads CAGSLIAGGPENIQYF. DNA for the CDR3: TGTGCCGGCAGCTTAATAGCGGGAGGGCCGGAAAACATTCAGTACTTC. The chain recombines TRBV7-2 with TRBJ2-4; 11 positions agree with TRBD2. CDR1 and CDR2 from the germline V gene are SGHTA and FQGNSA. The CDR3 sequence is 16 residues long.